The 13 T cell receptor beta chains given below trace back to one sample, sequenced in a study of shared clonotypes between healthy human individuals. CD45RO-negative CD8 cells positively selected for CCR7 made up the naive population, which excluded terminally differentiated effector memory CD45RA+ cells. The method was immunoSEQ multiplex PCR; TCRdb's version includes in-frame clones alone and lacks a portion of them. The sample yields fewer than 1 million clones, about 96% seen once. Sequencing used naive CD8+ T cells sorted from blood. The receptors come from a man in his thirties or forties in good health.

This chain connects TRBV19 to TRBJ2-1; D is tentatively TRBD1 or TRBD2 (6 bases each). CDR1 is LNHDA and CDR2 is SQIVND in the germline V gene (reference sequence). The CDR3 is made up of 14 amino acids. V gave up 2 bases and J gave up 6 bases, with 11 bases separating them. The CDR3 DNA follows: TGTGCCAGTAGTATAAGGGGGGAGATCAATGAGCAGTTCTTC. This encodes CASSIRGEINEQFF.

The chain is built from TRBV18 and TRBJ2-1; D possibly corresponds to TRBD2 (5 bases). V shed 0 bases and J shed 4 bases, with 13 bases lying between them. Germline V gives CDR1 KGHSH, CDR2 LQKENI. This CDR3 has 16 residues. The CDR3 bases are TGTGCCAGCTCACCACCTGACCGGGATGAATACAATGAGCAGTTCTTC. This encodes CASSPPDRDEYNEQFF.

In this sample, this clone turned up once. This chain joins TRBV5-6 and TRBJ2-1; 13 nucleotides align to TRBD2. The germline CDR1 and CDR2 sequences are SGHDT and YYEEEE. J was trimmed by 8 bases and V by 3 bases; bases with no gene match: 14. The CDR3 totals 18 residues. This CDR3 reads CASSSRTSGRPIHDEQFF. CDR3 sequence (DNA): TGTGCCAGCAGCTCCCGGACTAGCGGGAGACCGATACACGATGAGCAGTTCTTC.

The rearrangement links TRBV6-5 to TRBJ1-5; 7 nucleotides align to TRBD1. V lost 5 bases to trimming and J lost 6 bases; unmatched junction nucleotides: 10. Looked up from germline, CDR1 is MNHEY and CDR2 is SVGAGI. The CDR3 extends over 15 amino acids. CDR3 coding DNA: TGTGCCAGCAGTAGAAGACAGGGAACGGCTCAGCCCCAGCATTTT. It codes for CASSRRQGTAQPQHF.

The gene calls are TRBV21-1 and TRBJ2-5; the table assigns TRBD2, which was not confirmed against the DNA. TRBV21-1 is deemed a pseudogene. There are 15 residues in the CDR3. The CDR3 sequence: CASSTRRGGGETQYF. Here the CDR3 DNA reads TGTGCCAGCAGCACTCGAAGGGGGGGAGGAGAGACCCAGTACTTC.

This chain links TRBV4-1 with TRBJ2-7; 10 positions agree with TRBD2. V gave up 4 bases and J gave up 0 bases; unmatched junction bases: 0. The CDR3 runs to 14 residues. CDR1 and CDR2 from the germline V gene are MGHRA and YSYEKL. The CDR3 region is CASSLAGGSYEQYF. The CDR3 DNA sequence: TGCGCCAGCAGCCTAGCGGGAGGCTCCTACGAGCAGTACTTC.

The chain couples TRBV25-1 to TRBJ2-5, with D possibly TRBD1 on 5 matching bases. Germline V gene lookup returns CDR1 MGHDK and CDR2 SYGVNS. Trimming shortened V by 5 bases and J by 4 bases, and 11 bases separated the two germline ends. CDR3 size: 13 residues. CDR3 bases: TGTGCCAGCAGTTGGGGCGTTGCAGAGACCCAGTACTTC. It specifies CASSWGVAETQYF.

The chain joins TRBV28 to TRBJ2-7; TRBD1 is a possible D gene (6 bases). The ends were cut back, 5 bases at V and 3 bases at J, with 14 bases in the middle. The CDR3 runs 14 residues. The germline V gene has CDR1 MDHEN and CDR2 SYDVKM. CDR3 DNA: TGTGCCAGCAGTCTCCCGGGACAAGACTACGAGCAGTACTTC. Translated: CASSLPGQDYEQYF.

The chain couples TRBV9 to TRBJ2-7, with 10 bases lining up with TRBD1. V shed 3 bases and J 1 base; nucleotides not matched to a gene: 7. CDR3 size: 16 residues. Per germline, CDR1 SGDLS and CDR2 YYNGEE. For the CDR3, the DNA is TGTGCCAGCAGCGGACGGGACAGGGGAACTTCCTACGAGCAGTACTTC. Amino acid sequence: CASSGRDRGTSYEQYF.

This clone was observed a single time. The rearrangement links TRBV27 to TRBJ1-5; 7 bases align to TRBD1. CDR3 length: 13 amino acids. Germline CDR1 is MNHEY and CDR2 is SMNVEV (reference sequence). The V gene end was trimmed by 5 bases and the J gene end by 6 bases; junction bases not matched to a gene: 4. CDR3 in DNA: TGTGCCAGCAGTACAGGGGCAGGTCAGCCCCAGCATTTT. It specifies CASSTGAGQPQHF.

This rearrangement joins TRBV5-1 to TRBJ2-7; TRBD2 aligns across 10 bases. Germline CDR1 and CDR2: SGHRS and YFSETQ. There are 15 residues in the CDR3. The junction had 5 bases not matched to a gene; V was cut back by 0 bases and J by 5 bases. The CDR3 is CASSLGLAGVHEQYF. CDR3 in DNA: TGCGCCAGCAGCTTGGGGCTAGCGGGAGTCCACGAGCAGTACTTC.

In this sample, this clone turned up once. The chain uses TRBV7-6 and TRBJ2-1; D uncertain. The CDR3 spans 13 residues. V was clipped by 1 base and J by 7 bases, with 8 bases between them. Per germline, CDR1 SGHVS and CDR2 FNYEAQ. The CDR3: CASSLVGGNEQFF. The CDR3 nucleotides read TGTGCCAGCAGCTTAGTTGGCGGAAATGAGCAGTTCTTC. The full variable domain, completed using reference TRBV7-6 and TRBJ2-1, is GAGVSQSPRYKVTKRGQDVALRCDPISGHVSLYWYRQALGQGPEFLTYFNYEAQQDKSGLPNDRFSAERPEGSISTLTIQRTEQRDSAMYRCASSLVGGNEQFFGPGTRLTVL.

V usage is TRBV18 and J usage is TRBJ1-5, with D possibly being TRBD1 (6 bases). Trimming pared 6 bases from V and 1 base from J, leaving 22 bases between. The CDR3 loop spans 18 amino acids. Germline CDR1 is KGHSH and CDR2 is LQKENI. The CDR3 coding sequence is TGTGCCAGCTCCCCTAGCCCGGGACACACCGGGAGCAATCAGCCCCAGCATTTT. Protein sequence: CASSPSPGHTGSNQPQHF.